This TCR beta chain was recorded in a study of shared clonotypes between healthy human individuals. Study observations and caveats: Only blood was sampled; tissue repertoires likely differ.

Data came from immunoSEQ multiplex PCR; TCRdb stores just in-frame clones and leaves some out. Here the sample spans 2 million to 3 million clones, under 95% being singletons. Each sample came from a Caucasian adult donor living in Nashville, Tennessee. This CDR3 contains 13 residues. V lost 2 bases and J lost 1, with 6 bases in between. Germline lookup yields CDR1 SGHTA and CDR2 FQGNSA. On this clone: The antigen is not known. Other DNA sequences in the sample encode the same CDR3.

The chain uses TRBV7-2 and TRBJ2-7; no definite D call. Sequences were obtained from naive CD4+ T cells from PBMCs. Described subset: CD45RA+ positively selected. The sequence was collected from a man in his late teens or twenties in good health. Some clones in this sample may be carry-over from other donors' samples. CDR3 DNA: TGTGCCAGCAGCTTAAAACCATCCTACGAGCAGTACTTC. It encodes CASSLKPSYEQYF.